Sequencing of this TCR beta chain was carried out in a study of control samples from healthy donors and cancer patients. Repertoires were generated with immunoSEQ multiplex PCR, while TCRdb's copy carries only in-frame clones and drops some. In the table there are about 160,000 clones, 95% to 96% of which are singletons. The specimen was blood. The sequence came from a woman in her thirties in good health.

As DNA, the CDR3 is TGCAGCGTTGAGGACGCTACGCAGTATTTT. Protein sequence: CSVEDATQYF. The V call is TRBV29-1, the J call TRBJ2-3; D not certain. The CDR3 loop spans 10 amino acids. V shed 3 bases and J shed 8 bases, with 6 bases lying between them. Per germline, CDR1 SQVTM and CDR2 ANQGSEA.